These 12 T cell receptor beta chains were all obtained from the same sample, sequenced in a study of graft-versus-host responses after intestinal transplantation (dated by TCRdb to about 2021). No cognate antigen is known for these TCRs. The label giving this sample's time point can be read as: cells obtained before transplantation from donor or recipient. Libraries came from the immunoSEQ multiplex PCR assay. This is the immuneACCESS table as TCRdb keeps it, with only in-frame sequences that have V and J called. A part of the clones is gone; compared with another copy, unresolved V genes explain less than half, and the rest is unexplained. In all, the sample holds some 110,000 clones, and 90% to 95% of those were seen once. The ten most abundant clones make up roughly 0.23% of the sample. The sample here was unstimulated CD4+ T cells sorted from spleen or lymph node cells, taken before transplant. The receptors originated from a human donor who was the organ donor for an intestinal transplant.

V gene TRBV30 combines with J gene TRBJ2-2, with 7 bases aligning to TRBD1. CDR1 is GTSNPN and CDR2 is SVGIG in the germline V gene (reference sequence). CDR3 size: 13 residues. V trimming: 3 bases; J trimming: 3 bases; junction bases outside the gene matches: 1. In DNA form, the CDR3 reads TGTGCCTGGAGGGGACAGTACACCGGGGAGCTGTTTTTT. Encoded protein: CAWRGQYTGELFF.

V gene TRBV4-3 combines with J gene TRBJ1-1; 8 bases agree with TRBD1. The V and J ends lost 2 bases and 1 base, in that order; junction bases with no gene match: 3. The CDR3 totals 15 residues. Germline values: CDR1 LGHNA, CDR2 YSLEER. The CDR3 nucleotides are TGCGCCAGCAGCCAATGGGGACAGGAGAACACTGAAGCTTTCTTT. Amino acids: CASSQWGQENTEAFF.

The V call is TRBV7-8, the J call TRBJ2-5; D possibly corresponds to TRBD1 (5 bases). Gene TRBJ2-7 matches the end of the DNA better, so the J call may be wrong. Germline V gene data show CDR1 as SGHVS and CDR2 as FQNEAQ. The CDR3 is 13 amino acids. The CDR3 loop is CASSLGTKYEQYF. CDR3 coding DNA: TGTGCCAGCAGCTTAGGGACAAAATACGAGCAGTACTTC.

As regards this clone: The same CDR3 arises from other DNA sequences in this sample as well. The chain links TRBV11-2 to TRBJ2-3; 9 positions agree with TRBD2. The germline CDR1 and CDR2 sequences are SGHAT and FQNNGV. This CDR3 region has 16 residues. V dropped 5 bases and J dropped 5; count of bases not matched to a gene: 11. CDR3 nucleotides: TGTGCCAGCAGCCGAGCGGGCGGGAGGGGGGGAGATACGCAGTATTTT. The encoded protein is CASSRAGGRGGDTQYF.

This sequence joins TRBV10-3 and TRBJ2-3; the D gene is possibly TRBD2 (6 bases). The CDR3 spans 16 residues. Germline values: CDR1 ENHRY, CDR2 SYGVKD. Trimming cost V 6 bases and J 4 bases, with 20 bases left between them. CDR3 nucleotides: TGTGCCATCAGCGGGTTAACGGGAGAAGGCTCAGATACGCAGTATTTT. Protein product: CAISGLTGEGSDTQYF.

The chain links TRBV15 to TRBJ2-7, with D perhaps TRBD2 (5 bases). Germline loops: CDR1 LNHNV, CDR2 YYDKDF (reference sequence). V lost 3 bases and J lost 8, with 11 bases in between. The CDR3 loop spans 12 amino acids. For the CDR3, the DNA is TGTGCCACCAGCAGCCGGGCGGGTCAGCAGTACTTC. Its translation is CATSSRAGQQYF.

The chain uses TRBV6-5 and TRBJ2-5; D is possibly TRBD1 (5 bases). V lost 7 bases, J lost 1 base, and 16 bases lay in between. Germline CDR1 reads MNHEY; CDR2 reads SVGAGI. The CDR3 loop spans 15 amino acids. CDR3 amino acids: CASTAGLGLQETQYF. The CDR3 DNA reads TGTGCCAGCACGGCCGGGCTGGGGCTCCAAGAGACCCAGTACTTC.

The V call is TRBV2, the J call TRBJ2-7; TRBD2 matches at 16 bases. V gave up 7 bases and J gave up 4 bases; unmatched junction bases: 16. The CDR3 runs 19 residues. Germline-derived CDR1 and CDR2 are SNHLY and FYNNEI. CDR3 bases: TGTGCCAGCAAACCCAGGGGCCTTGGGACTAGCGGGAGGGAATACGAGCAGTACTTC. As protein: CASKPRGLGTSGREYEQYF.

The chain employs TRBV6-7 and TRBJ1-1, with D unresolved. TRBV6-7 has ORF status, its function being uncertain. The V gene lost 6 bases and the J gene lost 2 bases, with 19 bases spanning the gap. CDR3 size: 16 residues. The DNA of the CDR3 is TGTGCCAGCAGCCCTCCCAGGACGCCTACCAACACTGAAGCTTTCTTT. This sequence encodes CASSPPRTPTNTEAFF.

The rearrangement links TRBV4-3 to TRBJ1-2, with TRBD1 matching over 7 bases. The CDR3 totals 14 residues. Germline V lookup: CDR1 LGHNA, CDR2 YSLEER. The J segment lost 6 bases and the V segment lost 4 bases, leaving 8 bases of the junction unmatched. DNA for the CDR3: TGCGCCAGCAGCCGGGGCAGGGGGATTGATGGCTACACCTTC. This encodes CASSRGRGIDGYTF.

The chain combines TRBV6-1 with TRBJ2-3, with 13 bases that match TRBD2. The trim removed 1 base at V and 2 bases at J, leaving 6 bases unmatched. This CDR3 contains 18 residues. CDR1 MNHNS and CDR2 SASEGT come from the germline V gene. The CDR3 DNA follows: TGTGCCAGCAGTGAAGGTGGGACTAGCGGGGCACTCACAGATACGCAGTATTTT. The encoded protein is CASSEGGTSGALTDTQYF.

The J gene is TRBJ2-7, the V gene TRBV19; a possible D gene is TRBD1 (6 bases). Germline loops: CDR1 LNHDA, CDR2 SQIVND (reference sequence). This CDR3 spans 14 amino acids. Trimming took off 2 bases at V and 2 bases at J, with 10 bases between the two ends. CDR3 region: CASSIRDTPYEQYF. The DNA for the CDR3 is TGTGCCAGTAGTATAAGGGACACCCCCTACGAGCAGTACTTC.